This record covers a single T cell receptor beta chain. It has no known antigen specificity. The sample holds no much larger clone one base away, and base qualities are not on file. From a lookup of the germline V gene, CDR1 and CDR2 are SNHLY and FYNNEI. V is reduced by 6 bases and J by 0 bases, leaving a spacing of 13 bases between them. There are 15 amino acids in the CDR3, from cysteine to phenylalanine inclusive. Only the CDR3 part of the read is kept: 45 bases, read in frame from the first base. Collaborating institutions collected whole blood in K2EDTA tubes following their own protocols. For TCRbeta analysis, collaborators shipped samples as frozen whole blood, isolated PBMCs, or DNA extracted from either of those sample types. TCRbeta CDR3 regions were amplified from genomic DNA by means of the immunoSEQ Assay, a bias-controlled multiplex PCR. In the authors' own workflow: Within the assay, amplification of reference gene primers was used to estimate how many nucleated cells each sample contained. To quantify the absolute abundance of each unique TCRbeta CDR3 rearrangement, sequence reads were collapsed and filtered. For each sample, productive Simpson clonality was calculated as the square root of Simpson's diversity index over productive rearrangements. TCRdb took this table from immuneACCESS and kept in-frame rearrangements with V and J called. Such tables lack part of the clones; where checked against another copy, unresolved V genes explain under half of the gap, and the rest is unexplained. From that table come the V and J calls and clone size; the DNA was used to work out D and trimming. This sample has some 39,000 clones in its table, and around 85% of those were observed once. Less than 4.5% of the sample belongs to the ten largest clones.

This sample is drawn from a study of blood T cell repertoires in COVID-19 (dated by TCRdb to 2018 to 2021). Regarding the research as a whole: Collaborator samples came from the United States, Italy and Spain and covered acute and convalescent phases of COVID-19. Deeply sampled blood TCRbeta repertoires from subjects exposed to, actively infected with, or recovered from COVID-19 were included in the dataset. The prospective study material was composed of cDNA or gDNA derived from T cells, B-cell-depleted T cells, or PBMCs. Samples came from the ongoing ImmuneRACE study (first 160 participants) plus 1,254 subjects from 6 global collaborators. HLA class I and class II types, where available, came from metadata supplied by the sample provider rather than from assay-based typing. Sample metadata almost always included a de-identified subject ID, COVID-19 status, age in years and sex. The repertoires were released in a freely available public database meant as a resource for research on the immune response to SARS-CoV-2.

General findings and caveats noted by the study authors: The quantity of clinical and demographic metadata differed by source and by participant and was supplied without curation.

The clonotype was recovered from a man aged 55 to 70 with acute or convalescent COVID-19. Sequencing input: peripheral blood. Rearrangement joined TRBV2 to TRBJ2-3, and TRBD2 may be the D gene, going by 6 matching bases. In nucleotides, the sequence is TGTGCCAGCAGGCGGTTGACTAGTAGCACAGATACGCAGTATTTT. Its protein product is CASRRLTSSTDTQYF. The CDR3, completed at both ends by the reference TRBV2 and TRBJ2-3 genes, gives the full variable domain EPEVTQTPSHQVTQMGQEVILRCVPISNHLYFYWYRQILGQKVEFLVSFYNNEISEKSEIFDDQFSVERPDGSNFTLKIRSTKLEDSAMYFCASRRLTSSTDTQYFGPGTRLTVL.